What follows are 30 T cell receptor beta chains derived from one specimen sequenced in a study of identical twins. One entry per CDR3 protein, called by TCRdb with MiXCR from the 5' RACE reads. The table records about 720,000 distinct CDR3 sequences, under 9% of them present only once. These data were also reused for a study on yellow fever vaccine responses in identical twins.

Sequenced: PBMCs. The receptors originated from a woman aged 18 to 35 in good health.

The chain is built from TRBV5-1 and TRBJ2-1; 13 bases line up with TRBD2. CDR3 length: 16 residues. Germline V gene lookup returns CDR1 SGHRS and CDR2 YFSETQ. V gave up 1 base and J gave up 7 bases; unmatched junction bases: 5. This chain's CDR3 is CASSLRLAGGNNEQFF. CDR3 DNA sequence: TGCGCCAGCAGCTTGAGACTAGCGGGGGGTAATAATGAGCAGTTCTTC.

This chain uses TRBV29-1 with TRBJ2-1; D perhaps matches TRBD1 (6 bases). This CDR3 has 15 residues. V dropped 6 bases and J dropped 0 bases, with 15 bases sitting between them. The germline V gene has CDR1 SQVTM and CDR2 ANQGSEA. CDR3 coding DNA: TGCAGCGTCCCGCCCGGACAGCCCTCCTACAATGAGCAGTTCTTC. Encoded protein: CSVPPGQPSYNEQFF.

V is TRBV7-9 and J is TRBJ2-3; tentatively, D is TRBD2 (6 bases). This CDR3 is 16 amino acids long. The germline V gene has CDR1 SEHNR and CDR2 FQNEAQ (reference sequence). The V end was cut by 4 bases, the J end by 0 bases, with 14 bases between. The CDR3 sequence: CASSSRLDASTDTQYF. CDR3 bases: TGTGCCAGCAGCTCCCGACTAGACGCTAGCACAGATACGCAGTATTTT.

This chain connects TRBV5-4 to TRBJ1-5; 8 bases fit TRBD1. Germline V gene lookup returns CDR1 SGHNT and CDR2 YYREEE (reference sequence). V gave up 4 bases and J gave up 0 bases; unmatched junction bases: 15. The CDR3 length is 19 residues. The CDR3 DNA follows: TGTGCCAGCAGCCTGGGATCGACAGGGGAATCCTATAGCAATCAGCCCCAGCATTTT. Translation gives CASSLGSTGESYSNQPQHF.

This clonotype was seen a handful of times. J is TRBJ2-7 and V is TRBV28; tentative D call: TRBD2 (6 bases). Germline CDR1 MDHEN, CDR2 SYDVKM. The V end lost 2 bases, the J end lost 6 bases, and 14 bases lay between the germline ends. The CDR3 sequence is 14 residues long. CDR3 DNA: TGTGCCAGCAGTTTACCGGGAGTCCAACTCGAGCAGTACTTC. This sequence encodes CASSLPGVQLEQYF.

This clonotype showed up just a few times. The chain carries TRBV19 and TRBJ2-3, with D perhaps matching TRBD1 (6 bases). The CDR3 covers 14 residues. The V and J ends lost 7 bases and 3 bases respectively, with 14 bases between them. Germline V gives CDR1 LNHDA, CDR2 SQIVND (reference sequence). CDR3 DNA: TGTGCCAGTAACAGGGCGTGGAGAACAGATACGCAGTATTTT. Its translation: CASNRAWRTDTQYF. The full variable domain, rest sourced from reference TRBV19 and TRBJ2-3, is DGGITQSPKYLFRKEGQNVTLSCEQNLNHDAMYWYRQDPGQGLRLIYYSQIVNDFQKGDIAEGYSVSREKKESFPLTVTSAQKNPTAFYLCASNRAWRTDTQYFGPGTRLTVL.

This clonotype was observed a handful of times. The chain's CDR3 is CASSQDVRGISGEQFF. The CDR3 DNA reads TGCGCCAGCAGCCAAGATGTTCGAGGGATTTCGGGCGAGCAGTTCTTC. The V gene is TRBV4-3, the J gene TRBJ2-1, with a tentative D call TRBD2 (5 bases). The CDR3 is 16 residues long. The germline gives CDR1 LGHNA, CDR2 YSLEER. V dropped 0 bases and J dropped 10 bases, with 19 bases sitting between them.

The chain has TRBV20-1 and TRBJ2-7; the match to TRBD1 covers 7 bases. Germline loops: CDR1 DFQATT, CDR2 SNEGSKA (reference sequence). Germline trimming cut 3 bases from V and 4 bases from J; bases unmatched to any gene: 9. CDR3 length equals 14 residues. The CDR3 sequence is CSARDGTEPYEQYF. CDR3 in DNA: TGCAGTGCTAGGGATGGGACAGAGCCTTACGAGCAGTACTTC.

A few counts support this clonotype. The V call is TRBV7-9, the J call TRBJ2-5; no reliable D call. V lost 1 base and J 0 bases, leaving 12 bases between the germline ends. The CDR3 extends over 16 amino acids. Germline V gives CDR1 SEHNR, CDR2 FQNEAQ (reference sequence). CDR3 bases: TGTGCCAGCAGCTTAGAAATCCCGGTGTACCAAGAGACCCAGTACTTC. Its protein product is CASSLEIPVYQETQYF. Based on the CDR3 plus reference TRBV7-9 and TRBJ2-5, the full variable domain is DTGVSQNPRHKITKRGQNVTFRCDPISEHNRLYWYRQTLGQGPEFLTYFQNEAQLEKSRLLSDRFSAERPKGSFSTLEIQRTEQGDSAMYLCASSLEIPVYQETQYFGPGTRLLVL.

This clonotype has ten or more counts. The V call is TRBV3-1, the J call TRBJ2-7, with D unclear. Germline V lookup: CDR1 LGHDT, CDR2 YNNKEL (reference sequence). V lost 0 bases to trimming and J lost 5 bases, with 8 bases between them. The length of the CDR3 is 13 residues. The CDR3 spells CASSQEDVDEQYF. In DNA form, the CDR3 reads TGTGCCAGCAGCCAAGAGGATGTTGACGAGCAGTACTTC.

This chain links TRBV11-2 with TRBJ2-1, with 8 bases matching TRBD2. Per the germline V gene, CDR1 is SGHAT and CDR2 is FQNNGV. Losses at the gene ends were 5 bases for V and 0 bases for J; bases not matched to a gene: 9. The CDR3 runs to 17 residues. CDR3: CASSVDSGIRSYNEQFF. The CDR3 DNA reads TGTGCCAGCAGCGTCGATAGCGGGATCCGCTCCTACAATGAGCAGTTCTTC.

This clonotype was picked up many times. The chain joins TRBV5-1 to TRBJ2-5; 7 nucleotides align to TRBD1. Germline CDR1 is SGHRS and CDR2 is YFSETQ. The CDR3 consists of 14 residues. The ends lost 3 bases at V and 1 base at J; junction bases unmatched: 3. Here the CDR3 DNA reads TGCGCCAGCAGCTCGAACAGGGGCCAAGAGACCCAGTACTTC. The encoded protein is CASSSNRGQETQYF. Filled out from reference TRBV5-1 and TRBJ2-5, the complete variable domain reads KAGVTQTPRYLIKTRGQQVTLSCSPISGHRSVSWYQQTPGQGLQFLFEYFSETQRNKGNFPGRFSGRQFSNSRSEMNVSTLELGDSALYLCASSSNRGQETQYFGPGTRLLVL.

The chain links TRBV15 to TRBJ1-5, with 7 bases identical to TRBD1. The CDR3 spans 15 residues. V gave up 2 bases and J gave up 3 bases; unmatched junction bases: 4. The germline gives CDR1 LNHNV, CDR2 YYDKDF (reference sequence). In DNA form, the CDR3 reads TGTGCCACCAGCAGAAACGGACAGGACAATCAGCCCCAGCATTTT. Its protein product is CATSRNGQDNQPQHF.

This clonotype was recorded a few times. The genes are TRBV3-1 and TRBJ2-4; D perhaps matches TRBD1 (5 bases). In germline, CDR1 is LGHDT, CDR2 YNNKEL (reference sequence). V lost 0 bases to trimming and J lost 3 bases, with 12 bases between them. CDR3 length: 16 residues. Written as DNA, the CDR3 is TGTGCCAGCAGCCAAGATCGTATTAGGGGCAAAAACATTCAGTACTTC. Translated: CASSQDRIRGKNIQYF.

Ten or more counts support this clonotype. The genes are TRBV4-3 and TRBJ2-7; 7 bases are a match to TRBD2. Trimming removed 0 bases from V and 5 bases from J; junction bases left unmatched: 7. Per the germline V gene, CDR1 is LGHNA and CDR2 is YSLEER. CDR3 length equals 15 residues. The CDR3 DNA is TGCGCCAGCAGCCAAGATCGACTAGCAGGGAACGAGCAGTACTTC. Amino acid sequence: CASSQDRLAGNEQYF.

This chain uses TRBV11-2 with TRBJ2-1; the match to TRBD2 covers 9 bases. The CDR3 extends over 18 amino acids. V shed 1 base, J shed 0 bases, and the junction held 7 bases outside the gene matches. From germline, CDR1 is SGHAT and CDR2 FQNNGV. Here the CDR3 DNA reads TGTGCCAGCAGCTTAGGGTCCAGCGGGAGGAGCTCCTACAATGAGCAGTTCTTC. Encoded protein: CASSLGSSGRSSYNEQFF.

The rearrangement uses TRBV12-3 or TRBV12-4 and TRBJ2-1, with D perhaps being TRBD1 or TRBD2 (5 bases each). V lost 7 bases and J lost 9, with 13 bases in between. CDR3 size: 12 residues. The CDR3: CASILEGFEQFF. The CDR3 nucleotides are TGTGCCAGCATTCTCGAGGGGTTTGAGCAGTTCTTC.

This clonotype appeared a few times. The chain carries TRBV12-3 or TRBV12-4 and TRBJ1-1; D possibly corresponds to TRBD1 (6 bases). Trimming cost V 3 bases and J 0 bases, with 11 bases left between them. The length of the CDR3 is 15 residues. The CDR3 loop reads CASSFSDRLNTEAFF. The CDR3 DNA sequence: TGTGCCAGCAGTTTCTCGGACAGATTGAACACTGAAGCTTTCTTT.

This clonotype has ten or more counts. The rearrangement links TRBV6-7 to TRBJ1-5; D is uncertain. TRBV6-7 is treated as an ORF (open reading frame) with a function not yet certain. CDR3 length: 12 residues. The ends were cut back, 1 base at V and 2 bases at J, with 0 bases in the middle. The CDR3 DNA reads as TGTGCCAGCAGTTACTGCAATCAGCCCCAGCATTTT. Its translation is CASSYCNQPQHF.

This clonotype was observed a handful of times. The chain links TRBV27 to TRBJ2-7; 7 bases fit TRBD1. Germline loops: CDR1 MNHEY, CDR2 SMNVEV (reference sequence). V dropped 0 bases and J dropped 3; count of bases not matched to a gene: 5. The CDR3 is made up of 15 amino acids. CDR3 residues: CASSLSSGQLYEQYF. The DNA of the CDR3 is TGTGCCAGCAGTTTATCATCGGGACAGCTCTACGAGCAGTACTTC.

As concerns this clonotype: A much larger clone lies a single base off, so this may be a read error. This chain connects TRBV7-2 to TRBJ2-4, with a possible D match to TRBD1 (5 bases). This CDR3 spans 12 amino acids. Germline assignment: CDR1 SGHTA and CDR2 FQGNSA. Trimming took off 4 bases at V and 6 bases at J, with 7 bases between the two ends. CDR3 DNA: TGTGCCAGCAGCTACGACAGAAACATTCAGTACTTC. Translation gives CASSYDRNIQYF.

The J gene is TRBJ1-1, the V gene TRBV27, with no clear D. The length of the CDR3 is 14 residues. Looked up from germline, CDR1 is MNHEY and CDR2 is SMNVEV (reference sequence). Trimming left V 4 bases short and J 4 bases short, with 13 bases between. CDR3 sequence (DNA): TGTGCCAGCAGTTCCGCCCTTAGGCCCACTGAAGCTTTCTTT. It specifies CASSSALRPTEAFF.

This clonotype was seen repeatedly, ten times or more. V is TRBV6-2 or TRBV6-3 and J is TRBJ2-7, with D unclear. The V gene lost 3 bases and the J gene lost 3 bases, with 12 bases spanning the gap. Germline CDR1 and CDR2: MNHEY and SVGEGT. The CDR3 is made up of 14 amino acids. The CDR3 region is CASSYMGSFYEQYF. Written as DNA, the CDR3 is TGTGCCAGCAGTTATATGGGCAGTTTCTACGAGCAGTACTTC.

This clonotype was found many times. The V call is TRBV19, the J call TRBJ2-1; a possible D gene is TRBD1 (7 bases). From germline, CDR1 is LNHDA and CDR2 SQIVND (reference sequence). The CDR3 contains 14 residues. V lost 8 bases to trimming and J lost 3 bases, with 14 bases between them. The CDR3 coding sequence is TGTGCCAGTGCCAGCCAGGGGGGCTACAATGAGCAGTTCTTC. Translated: CASASQGGYNEQFF.

This clonotype was found many times. V gene TRBV15 combines with J gene TRBJ2-1; tentative D call: TRBD2 (6 bases). V shed 5 bases and J shed 8 bases, with 13 bases lying between them. Germline values: CDR1 LNHNV, CDR2 YYDKDF (reference sequence). The CDR3 is made up of 13 amino acids. The CDR3 region has the DNA TGTGCCACCAGCGGCGGGGCGGTTCATGAGCAGTTCTTC. Protein sequence: CATSGGAVHEQFF.

V is TRBV12-3 or TRBV12-4 and J is TRBJ1-3; D is undetermined. CDR3 length: 14 residues. Trimming removed 3 bases from V and 0 bases from J, with 6 bases in between. CDR3 region: CASSFKSSGNTIYF. CDR3 nucleotides: TGTGCCAGCAGTTTTAAGAGCTCTGGAAACACCATATATTTT.

This clonotype was observed at least ten times. The V call is TRBV7-9, the J call TRBJ1-1; no reliable D call. V was shortened by 3 bases and J by 2 bases, with 7 bases between the two germline ends. The CDR3 has 13 amino acids. Looked up from germline, CDR1 is SEHNR and CDR2 is FQNEAQ (reference sequence). The CDR3 DNA is TGTGCCAGCAGCTTTAAGGGTAACACTGAAGCTTTCTTT. Translating gives CASSFKGNTEAFF. Based on the CDR3 plus reference TRBV7-9 and TRBJ1-1, the full variable domain is DTGVSQNPRHKITKRGQNVTFRCDPISEHNRLYWYRQTLGQGPEFLTYFQNEAQLEKSRLLSDRFSAERPKGSFSTLEIQRTEQGDSAMYLCASSFKGNTEAFFGQGTRLTVV.

This clonotype was found a few times. The gene calls are TRBV11-2 and TRBJ1-3; 9 positions match TRBD1. CDR3 length: 18 amino acids. Trimming removed 5 bases from V and 0 bases from J; junction bases left unmatched: 11. Per germline, CDR1 SGHAT and CDR2 FQNNGV. The CDR3 DNA reads TGTGCCAGCAGCCTCTCCGGGACAGGGTTTTTCTCTGGAAACACCATATATTTT. Residues: CASSLSGTGFFSGNTIYF.

The V and J genes are TRBV7-2 and TRBJ1-2, with 10 bases fitting TRBD1. The CDR3 covers 14 residues. J was trimmed by 4 bases and V by 7 bases; bases with no gene match: 6. Germline loops: CDR1 SGHTA, CDR2 FQGNSA. Written as DNA, the CDR3 is TGTGCCAGCACACCAGACAGGGGGCTCTATGGCTACACCTTC. Translation: CASTPDRGLYGYTF.

The rearrangement links TRBV30 to TRBJ2-2; D may be TRBD2 (5 bases). From germline, CDR1 is GTSNPN and CDR2 SVGIG (reference sequence). V was cut by 8 bases and J by 4 bases, with 17 bases left in between. The CDR3 sequence is 14 residues long. In nucleotides, the CDR3 is TGTGCCGCGGGTCAAGAGGCGGGCACCGGGGAGCTGTTTTTT. Translation gives CAAGQEAGTGELFF.